The 12 T cell receptor beta chains presented below share a single source sample, sequenced in a study of CD4 T cells in relation to SARS-CoV-2 and coronaviruses. Before the COVID-19 pandemic, during about 2010-2018, CD4+ T cells were taken from unexposed donors. Isolation of CD4+ T cells took place after approximately 11 days in culture. No cognate antigen is known for these TCRs. Sequencing was performed with immunoSEQ multiplex PCR; in TCRdb, only in-frame clones are kept and a portion is missing. The sample records fewer than 20,000 clones, over 60% being singletons. The sample taken for sequencing was CD4+ T cells from PBMCs, cultured in vitro. These receptor sequences come from a human donor in good health.

V and J are TRBV28 and TRBJ1-1; 9 nucleotides line up with TRBD1. This CDR3 comprises 18 residues. The V gene's germline CDR1 is MDHEN and CDR2 SYDVKM. V shed 6 bases, J shed 5 bases, and the junction held 19 bases outside the gene matches. The CDR3: CASRPIRTGALGGTEAFF. CDR3 nucleotides: TGTGCCAGCAGACCCATCAGGACAGGGGCTCTCGGTGGGACTGAAGCTTTCTTT.

The chain joins TRBV10-3 to TRBJ2-3; 10 bases are a match to TRBD1. The CDR3 is 13 residues long. Germline trimming cut 9 bases from V and 4 bases from J; bases unmatched to any gene: 4. Germline CDR1 is ENHRY and CDR2 is SYGVKD. The CDR3 region is CAIRTGGADTQYF. CDR3 sequence (DNA): TGTGCCATTCGGACAGGGGGGGCAGATACGCAGTATTTT.

The chain links TRBV3-1 (or the pseudogene TRBV3-2) to TRBJ1-4, with TRBD1 matching 7 bases. The junction had 8 bases not matched to a gene; V was cut back by 6 bases and J by 4 bases. Germline V gene sequence: CDR1 LGHDT, CDR2 YNNKEL (reference sequence). The CDR3 sequence is 15 residues long. CDR3 loop: CASSLKGAGNEKLFF. CDR3 DNA sequence: TGTGCCAGCAGTCTTAAGGGGGCCGGTAATGAAAAACTGTTTTTT.

This rearrangement joins TRBV21-1 to TRBJ2-5; the D call in the table, TRBD1, was not verified against the DNA. TRBV21-1 constitutes a pseudogene. This CDR3 is built from 20 residues. CDR3 nucleotides: TGTGCCAGCAGCAAGTGGAATGGGACAGGGCGACACGGAGACCAAGAGACCCAGTACTTC. The encoded protein is CASSKWNGTGRHGDQETQYF.

The chain employs TRBV3-1 (or the pseudogene TRBV3-2) and TRBJ1-2; D uncertain. The CDR3 length is 13 residues. V shed 3 bases and J shed 0 bases, with 5 bases lying between them. CDR1 and CDR2 from the germline V gene are LGHDT and YNNKEL (reference sequence). For the CDR3, the DNA is TGTGCCAGCAGCCATAGAGCTAACTATGGCTACACCTTC. It is translated as CASSHRANYGYTF.

V usage is TRBV11-3 and J usage is TRBJ2-5; D gene uncertain. In germline, CDR1 is SGHNT, CDR2 YENEEA. This CDR3 contains 13 residues. Trimming pared 5 bases from V and 4 bases from J, leaving 11 bases between. The CDR3 region is CASSPYSGETQYF. The CDR3, as DNA: TGTGCCAGCAGCCCCTACAGTGGAGAGACCCAGTACTTC.

The rearrangement uses TRBV19 and TRBJ2-3, with 12 bases that match TRBD2. The CDR3 is 15 amino acids. From germline, CDR1 is LNHDA and CDR2 SQIVND (reference sequence). V lost 6 bases to trimming and J lost 5 bases; unmatched junction nucleotides: 6. CDR3 sequence (DNA): TGTGCCAGTAGCCCGACTAGCGGGAGAGGAGATACGCAGTATTTT. This codes for CASSPTSGRGDTQYF. Based on the CDR3 plus reference TRBV19 and TRBJ2-3, the full variable domain is DGGITQSPKYLFRKEGQNVTLSCEQNLNHDAMYWYRQDPGQGLRLIYYSQIVNDFQKGDIAEGYSVSREKKESFPLTVTSAQKNPTAFYLCASSPTSGRGDTQYFGPGTRLTVL.

In DNA, the CDR3 is TGTGCCAGCTCACGCGGGACTGACTACAGTCCCCAGCATTTT. It specifies CASSRGTDYSPQHF. The chain links TRBV18 to TRBJ1-5; perhaps TRBD1 as D (5 bases). Germline V gives CDR1 KGHSH, CDR2 LQKENI. V lost 4 bases and J 10 bases, leaving 17 bases between the germline ends. The CDR3 has 14 residues.

The gene calls are TRBV5-5 and TRBJ1-2; D gene ambiguous. The CDR3 totals 13 residues. V gave up 5 bases and J gave up 2 bases, with 10 bases separating them. Germline CDR1 reads SGHKS; CDR2 reads YYEKEE (reference sequence). The CDR3 DNA is TGTGCCAGCAGATACGAGATGAACTATGGCTACACCTTC. Encoded protein: CASRYEMNYGYTF. The full variable domain, rest sourced from reference TRBV5-5 and TRBJ1-2, is DAGVTQSPTHLIKTRGQQVTLRCSPISGHKSVSWYQQVLGQGPQFIFQYYEKEERGRGNFPDRFSARQFPNYSSELNVNALLLGDSALYLCASRYEMNYGYTFGSGTRLTVV.

The V gene is TRBV2, the J gene TRBJ2-7, with TRBD1 matching 8 bases. There are 14 residues in the CDR3. J gave up 1 base and V 7 bases, and 6 bases lay outside the gene matches. The germline gives CDR1 SNHLY, CDR2 FYNNEI. The CDR3 loop is CASIGQGRSYEQYF. The CDR3 DNA sequence: TGTGCCAGCATCGGACAGGGACGATCCTACGAGCAGTACTTC.

Relative to its sample, this clone is medium-sized. The chain joins TRBV6-5 to TRBJ1-4; perhaps TRBD1 as D (6 bases). Between the trimmed V and J ends, which lost 2 bases and 3 bases, there was a span of 10 bases. Germline-derived CDR1 and CDR2 are MNHEY and SVGAGI. This CDR3 has 15 amino acids. CDR3 in amino acids: CASSYGTHPNEKLFF. Here the CDR3 DNA reads TGTGCCAGCAGTTACGGGACACATCCTAATGAAAAACTGTTTTTT.

This clone was picked up a small number of times. The rearrangement uses TRBV11-2 and TRBJ1-1; D is ambiguous. The CDR3 covers 15 residues. Germline loops: CDR1 SGHAT, CDR2 FQNNGV. Deletions cut 2 bases from V and 1 base from J, with 11 bases between. Here the CDR3 reads CASSLQGAGNTEAFF. The CDR3 bases are TGTGCCAGCAGCTTACAAGGCGCAGGGAACACTGAAGCTTTCTTT.